What follows is one T cell receptor (beta chain) and its context. Its antigen remains undetermined. No per-base quality is available; no much larger clone lies one base away. The sample is drawn from a study of shared clonotypes between healthy human individuals (dated by TCRdb to about 2020). As for the study more broadly: The cohort comprised two women and a few men aged 18 to 49 years. Blood TCR repertoires of five healthy adults were deeply sequenced to estimate repertoire size and the extent of clonotype sharing between individuals. Per donor, leukapheresis produced somewhere between about 0.94 and 10 billion PBMCs. To increase sequencing depth and limit assay-specific biases, different laboratories used diverse techniques to prepare libraries and sequence TCR repertoires. For each donor, three plates each were used for CD4 naive and CD4 memory, two plates were used for CD8 naive, and one plate was used for CD8 memory. Broader findings and caveats from the paper: Sharing across several donors was observed for about 5% of naive CD4, over 3% of naive CD8, 2.3% of memory CD4, and about 0.4% of memory CD8 clonotypes. Incomplete sequencing was indicated by rarefaction of sorted-subset datasets, despite the large sequencing depth. Naive subsets generally had larger estimated clonotype richness than memory subsets did. Because the study included only a small number of donors, the genetic and exposure-history diversity represented was limited. Only blood was sampled, and tissue TCR repertoires likely differ from those in blood. Compared with non-shared clonotypes, the clonotypes found in all four sorted-subset donors had higher generation probabilities. Based on pairwise subsampling, the degree of clonotype sharing among donors was expected to be affected by sequencing depth.

Including the terminal cysteine and phenylalanine, the CDR3 comprises 15 residues. Only the CDR3 region is kept as DNA, spanning 45 bases read in frame from base 1. Trimmed from V: 3 bases; trimmed from J: 7 bases; junction bases lacking a gene match: 9. CDR1 is given as MDHEN and CDR2 as SYDVKM, both from the germline V gene. TCR CDR3 regions were amplified from genomic DNA by multiplex PCR using the deep immunoSEQ assay. For each cell subset, the extracted genomic DNA was distributed evenly across all wells of several immunoSEQ 96-well plates, and each plate served as one replicate. For sorted subsets, each replicate PCR was loaded with roughly 190 ng genomic DNA, equivalent to about 30,000 T cell genomes. The purified libraries were quantified using a Qubit 3.0 fluorometer, sized with a Bioanalyzer 2100, and then quantified again using the KAPA Library Quantification kit. A separate single-read 150-cycle Illumina NextSeq 550 flow cell was used to sequence each immunoSEQ 96-well plate. As for the authors' bioinformatics: The immunoSEQ output contained only junctional sequences without quality scores, so filtering could not match that applied to full-length reads. To assign V/J genes and CDR3, sequences were annotated using PyIR, a Python wrapper for IgBLAST v1.9, with IMGT germline references. Reads were removed for weak V/J assignments (E-value above 1e-6), missing CDR3, stop codons, out-of-frame junctions, or ambiguous translated residues. V3J clonotypes were defined by identical inferred V gene, J gene, and CDR3 amino acid sequence. To compute the percentage overlap between repertoires, the number of shared unique clonotypes was divided by the size of the smaller repertoire. RTK rarefaction, the Chao1 estimator, and Recon v2.1 estimates of unobserved clonotypes were used to assess repertoire richness. Generation probabilities were computed with OLGA for all TCRbeta clonotypes obtained by the gDNA method from several donors. The clones in this table, taken by TCRdb from immuneACCESS, are in-frame only. Not every clone is retained; where verified, under half of the shortfall comes from an unresolved V gene, and the cause of the rest is unknown. V, J and clone size are those of that table, while D and trimming were read from the DNA. The sample profile shows millions of clones; 85% to 95% of them were found once. Of the sample, 0.1% to 0.15% is held by the ten largest clones.

The donors were healthy, HIV-negative adults with no recently reported acute infections or vaccinations. Only Caucasian adults living in Nashville, Tennessee, USA were represented among the donors. CD4+ T cells were enriched by magnetic negative selection, after which naive cells were positively selected on CD45RA and the negative fraction was taken as the memory subset. Blood was collected by leukapheresis, and PBMCs were isolated by Ficoll-Histopaque density gradient centrifugation and then cryopreserved in liquid nitrogen vapor phase. Analytical flow cytometry was used to check the purity and quantity of every magnetically sorted T cell population. Each sorted fraction had its genomic DNA isolated and then quantified by UV absorbance on a Nanodrop 2000c.

The sequence is built from TRBV28 and TRBJ2-3; the central 8 bases match TRBD2. Sequencing was performed on naive CD4+ T cells sorted from blood. This specimen's cell subset or site label, per the study, means: CD45RA+ positively selected. The TCR comes from a man aged 18 to 30 in good health. The CDR3 amino acid sequence is: CASSLPRGGGYTQYF. The nucleotide sequence is given as TGTGCCAGCAGTTTGCCTCGGGGGGGTGGATATACGCAGTATTTT. The entire variable domain, with the stretches around the CDR3 drawn from the reference TRBV28 and TRBJ2-3 proteins, is DVKVTQSSRYLVKRTGEKVFLECVQDMDHENMFWYRQDPGLGLRLIYFSYDVKMKEKGDIPEGYSVSREKKERFSLILESASTNQTSMYLCASSLPRGGGYTQYFGPGTRLTVL.